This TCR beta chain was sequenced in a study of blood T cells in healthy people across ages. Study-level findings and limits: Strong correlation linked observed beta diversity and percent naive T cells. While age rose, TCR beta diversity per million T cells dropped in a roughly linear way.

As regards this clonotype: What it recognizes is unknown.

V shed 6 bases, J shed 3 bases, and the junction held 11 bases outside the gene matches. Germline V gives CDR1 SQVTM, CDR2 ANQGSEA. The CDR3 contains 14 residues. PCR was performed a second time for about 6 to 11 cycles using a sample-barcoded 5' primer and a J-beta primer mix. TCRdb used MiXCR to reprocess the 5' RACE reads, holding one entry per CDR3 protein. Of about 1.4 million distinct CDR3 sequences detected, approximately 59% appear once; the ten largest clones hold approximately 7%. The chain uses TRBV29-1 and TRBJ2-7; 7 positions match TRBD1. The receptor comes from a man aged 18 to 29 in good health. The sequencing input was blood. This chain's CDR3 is CSVQGLKGGYEQYF. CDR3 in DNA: TGCAGCGTACAGGGGCTTAAAGGTGGCTACGAGCAGTACTTC.